This T cell receptor beta chain was captured by sequencing in a study of control samples from healthy donors and cancer patients. Produced via immunoSEQ multiplex PCR; TCRdb's table is partial and in-frame only. The data show about 95,000 clones, roughly 90% seen once. Germline V gene sequence: CDR1 MNHEY, CDR2 SVGAGI. Trimming took 5 bases from V and 3 from J, leaving 8 bases between them. The CDR3 covers 12 residues. The sample taken for sequencing was blood. The receptor was isolated from a woman aged 70-85 years in good health. This chain links TRBV6-5 with TRBJ2-7; tentatively, D is TRBD2 (5 bases). The CDR3 is CASSRDYYEQYF. The CDR3 DNA reads TGTGCCAGCAGTCGGGATTACTACGAGCAGTACTTC.